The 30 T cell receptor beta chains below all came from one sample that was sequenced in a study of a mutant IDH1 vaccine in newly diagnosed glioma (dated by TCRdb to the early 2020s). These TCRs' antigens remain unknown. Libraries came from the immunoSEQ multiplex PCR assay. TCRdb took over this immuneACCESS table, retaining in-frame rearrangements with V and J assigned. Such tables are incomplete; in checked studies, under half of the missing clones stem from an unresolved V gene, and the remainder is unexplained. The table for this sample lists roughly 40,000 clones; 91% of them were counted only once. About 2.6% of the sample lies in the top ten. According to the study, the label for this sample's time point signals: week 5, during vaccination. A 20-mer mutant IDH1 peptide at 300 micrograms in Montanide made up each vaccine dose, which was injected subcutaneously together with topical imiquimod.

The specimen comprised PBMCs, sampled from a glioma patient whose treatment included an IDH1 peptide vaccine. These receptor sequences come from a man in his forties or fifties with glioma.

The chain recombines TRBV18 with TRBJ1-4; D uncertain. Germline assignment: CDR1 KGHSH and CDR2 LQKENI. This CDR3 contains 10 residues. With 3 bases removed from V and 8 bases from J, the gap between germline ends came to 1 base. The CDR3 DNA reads TGTGCCAGCTCACCGGAAAAACTGTTTTTT. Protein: CASSPEKLFF.

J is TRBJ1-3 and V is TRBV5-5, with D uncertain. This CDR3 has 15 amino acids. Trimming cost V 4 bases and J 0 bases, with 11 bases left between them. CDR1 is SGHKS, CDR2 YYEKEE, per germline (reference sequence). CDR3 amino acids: CASSRTWSSGNTIYF. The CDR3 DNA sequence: TGTGCCAGCAGCCGTACATGGAGCTCTGGAAACACCATATATTTT.

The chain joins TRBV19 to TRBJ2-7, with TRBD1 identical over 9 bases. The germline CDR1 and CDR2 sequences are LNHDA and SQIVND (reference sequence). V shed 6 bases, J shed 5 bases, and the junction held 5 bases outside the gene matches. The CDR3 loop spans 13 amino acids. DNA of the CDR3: TGTGCCAGTAGGGGACAGGGTTACGACGAGCAGTACTTC. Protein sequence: CASRGQGYDEQYF.

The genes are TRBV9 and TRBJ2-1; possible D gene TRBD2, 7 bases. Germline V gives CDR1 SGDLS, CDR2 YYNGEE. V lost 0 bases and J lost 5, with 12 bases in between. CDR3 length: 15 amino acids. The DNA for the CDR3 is TGTGCCAGCAGCGTAGAGGGGGACTACGACAATGAGCAGTTCTTC. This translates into CASSVEGDYDNEQFF.

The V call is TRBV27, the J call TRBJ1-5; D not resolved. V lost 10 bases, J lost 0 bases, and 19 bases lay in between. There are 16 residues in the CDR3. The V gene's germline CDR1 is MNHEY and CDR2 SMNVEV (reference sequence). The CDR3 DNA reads TGTGCCACCAGAGAGAAAGGGTTCGATAGCAATCAGCCCCAGCATTTT. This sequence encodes CATREKGFDSNQPQHF.

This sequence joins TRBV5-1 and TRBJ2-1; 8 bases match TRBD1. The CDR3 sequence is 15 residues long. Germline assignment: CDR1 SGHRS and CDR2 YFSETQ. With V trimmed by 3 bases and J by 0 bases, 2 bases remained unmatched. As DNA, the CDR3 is TGCGCCAGCAGCTCCCAGGGGGCCTCCTACAATGAGCAGTTCTTC. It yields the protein CASSSQGASYNEQFF.

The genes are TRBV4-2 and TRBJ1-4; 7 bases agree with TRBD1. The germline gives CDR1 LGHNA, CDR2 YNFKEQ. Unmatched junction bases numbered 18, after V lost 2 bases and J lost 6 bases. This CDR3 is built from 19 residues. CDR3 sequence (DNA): TGTGCCAGCAGCCAACGCACAGGGGATTCGGAAGGACCGGATGAAAAACTGTTTTTT. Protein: CASSQRTGDSEGPDEKLFF.

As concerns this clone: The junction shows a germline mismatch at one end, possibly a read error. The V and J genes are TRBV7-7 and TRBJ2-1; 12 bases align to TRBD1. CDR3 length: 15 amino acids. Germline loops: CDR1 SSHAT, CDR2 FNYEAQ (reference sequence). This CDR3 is CASSEGQGAPNEQFF. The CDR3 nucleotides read TGTGCTAGCAGCGAGGGACAGGGGGCGCCCAATGAGCAGTTCTTC. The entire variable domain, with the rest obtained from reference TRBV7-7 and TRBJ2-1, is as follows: GAGVSQSPRYKVTKRGQDVTLRCDPISSHATLYWYQQALGQGPEFLTYFNYEAQPDKSGLPSDRFSAERPEGSISTLTIQRTEQRDSAMYRCASSEGQGAPNEQFFGPGTRLTVL.

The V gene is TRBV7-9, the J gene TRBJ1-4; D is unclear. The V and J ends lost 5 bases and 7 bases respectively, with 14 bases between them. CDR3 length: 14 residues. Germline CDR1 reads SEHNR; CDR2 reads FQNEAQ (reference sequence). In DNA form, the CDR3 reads TGTGCCAGCAGCCCCCCCGGGTGGGGTGAAAAACTGTTTTTT. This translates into CASSPPGWGEKLFF.

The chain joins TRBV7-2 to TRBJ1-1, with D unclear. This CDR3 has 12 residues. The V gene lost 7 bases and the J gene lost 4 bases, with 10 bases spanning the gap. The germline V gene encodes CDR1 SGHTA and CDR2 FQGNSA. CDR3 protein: CASTYAGTEAFF. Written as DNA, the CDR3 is TGTGCCAGCACTTACGCGGGCACTGAAGCTTTCTTT.

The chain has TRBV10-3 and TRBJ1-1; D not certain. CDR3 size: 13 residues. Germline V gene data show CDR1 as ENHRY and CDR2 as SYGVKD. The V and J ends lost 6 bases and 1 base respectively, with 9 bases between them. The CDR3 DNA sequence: TGTGCCATCAGGCCAGCTAAGAACACTGAAGCTTTCTTT. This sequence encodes CAIRPAKNTEAFF.

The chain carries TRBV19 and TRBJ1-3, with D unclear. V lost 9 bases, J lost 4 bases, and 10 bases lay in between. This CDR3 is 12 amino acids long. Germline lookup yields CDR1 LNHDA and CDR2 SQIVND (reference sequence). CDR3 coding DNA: TGTGCCAGCCGTTCGGAAGGAAACACCATATATTTT. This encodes CASRSEGNTIYF. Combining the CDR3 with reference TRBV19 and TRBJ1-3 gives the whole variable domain DGGITQSPKYLFRKEGQNVTLSCEQNLNHDAMYWYRQDPGQGLRLIYYSQIVNDFQKGDIAEGYSVSREKKESFPLTVTSAQKNPTAFYLCASRSEGNTIYFGEGSWLTVV.

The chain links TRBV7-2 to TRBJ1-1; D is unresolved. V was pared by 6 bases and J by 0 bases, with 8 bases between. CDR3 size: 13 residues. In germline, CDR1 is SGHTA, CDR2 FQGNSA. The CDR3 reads CASRGGMNTEAFF. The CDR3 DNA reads TGTGCCAGCAGGGGAGGCATGAACACTGAAGCTTTCTTT.

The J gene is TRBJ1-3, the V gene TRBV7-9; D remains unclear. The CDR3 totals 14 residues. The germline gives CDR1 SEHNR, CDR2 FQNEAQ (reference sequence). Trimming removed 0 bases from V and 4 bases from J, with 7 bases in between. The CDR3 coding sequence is TGTGCCAGCAGCTTAGCGGGAGGCGGAAACACCATATATTTT. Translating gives CASSLAGGGNTIYF.

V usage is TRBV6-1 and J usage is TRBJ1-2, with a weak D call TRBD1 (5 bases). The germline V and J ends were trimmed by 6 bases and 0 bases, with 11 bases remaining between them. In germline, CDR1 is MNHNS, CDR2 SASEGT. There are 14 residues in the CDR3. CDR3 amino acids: CASRGAGSNYGYTF. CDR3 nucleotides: TGTGCCAGCAGAGGGGCTGGATCTAACTATGGCTACACCTTC.

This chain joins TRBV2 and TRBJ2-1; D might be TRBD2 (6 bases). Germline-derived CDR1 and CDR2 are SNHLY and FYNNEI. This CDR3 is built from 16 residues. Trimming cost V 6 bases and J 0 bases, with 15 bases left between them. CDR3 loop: CASSVGTVPSYNEQFF. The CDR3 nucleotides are TGTGCCAGCAGCGTCGGGACTGTCCCCTCCTACAATGAGCAGTTCTTC.

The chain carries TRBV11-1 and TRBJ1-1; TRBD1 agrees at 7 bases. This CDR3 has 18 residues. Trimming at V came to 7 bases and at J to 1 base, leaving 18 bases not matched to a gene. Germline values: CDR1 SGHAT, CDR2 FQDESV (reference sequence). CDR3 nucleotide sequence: TGTGCCAGCAACCCCGAGAGTAGGGGGCATTTAGGGAACACTGAAGCTTTCTTT. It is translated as CASNPESRGHLGNTEAFF. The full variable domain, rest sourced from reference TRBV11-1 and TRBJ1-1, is EAEVAQSPRYKITEKSQAVAFWCDPISGHATLYWYRQILGQGPELLVQFQDESVVDDSQLPKDRFSAERLKGVDSTLKIQPAELGDSAMYLCASNPESRGHLGNTEAFFGQGTRLTVV.

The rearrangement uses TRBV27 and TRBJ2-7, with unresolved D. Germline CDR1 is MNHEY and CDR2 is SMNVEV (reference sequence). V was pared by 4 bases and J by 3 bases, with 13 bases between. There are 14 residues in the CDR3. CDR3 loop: CASSSVLGLYEQYF. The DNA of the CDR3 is TGTGCCAGCAGTTCCGTCCTTGGCCTCTACGAGCAGTACTTC.

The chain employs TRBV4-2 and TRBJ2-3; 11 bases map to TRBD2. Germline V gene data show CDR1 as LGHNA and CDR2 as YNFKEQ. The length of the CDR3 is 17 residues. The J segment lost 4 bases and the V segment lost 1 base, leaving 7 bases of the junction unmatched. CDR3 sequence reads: CASSQAKTSGIADTQYF. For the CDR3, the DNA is TGTGCCAGCAGCCAAGCGAAGACTAGCGGGATTGCAGATACGCAGTATTTT.

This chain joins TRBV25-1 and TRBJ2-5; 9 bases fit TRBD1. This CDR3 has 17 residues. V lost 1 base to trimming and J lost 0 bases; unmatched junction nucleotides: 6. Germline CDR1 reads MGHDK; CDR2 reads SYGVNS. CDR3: CASSELGGTGNQETQYF. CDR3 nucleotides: TGTGCCAGCAGTGAATTGGGTGGGACAGGGAACCAAGAGACCCAGTACTTC.

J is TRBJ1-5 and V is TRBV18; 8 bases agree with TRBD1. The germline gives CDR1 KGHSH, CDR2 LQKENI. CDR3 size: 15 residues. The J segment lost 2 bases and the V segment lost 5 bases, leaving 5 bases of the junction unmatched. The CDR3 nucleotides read TGTGCCAGCTCATCAGACAGGGGCCGCAATCAGCCCCAGCATTTT. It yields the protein CASSSDRGRNQPQHF.

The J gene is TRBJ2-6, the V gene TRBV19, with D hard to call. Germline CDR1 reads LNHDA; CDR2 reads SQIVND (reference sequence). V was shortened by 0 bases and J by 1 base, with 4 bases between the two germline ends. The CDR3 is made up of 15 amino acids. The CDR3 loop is CASSIDASGANVLTF. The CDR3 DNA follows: TGTGCCAGTAGTATAGACGCTTCTGGGGCCAACGTCCTGACTTTC.

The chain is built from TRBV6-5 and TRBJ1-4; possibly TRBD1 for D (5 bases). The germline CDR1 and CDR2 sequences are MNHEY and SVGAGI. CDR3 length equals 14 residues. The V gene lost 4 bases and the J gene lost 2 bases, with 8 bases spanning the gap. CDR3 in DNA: TGTGCCAGCAGTTCAGGGAAGACTAATGAAAAACTGTTTTTT. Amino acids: CASSSGKTNEKLFF.

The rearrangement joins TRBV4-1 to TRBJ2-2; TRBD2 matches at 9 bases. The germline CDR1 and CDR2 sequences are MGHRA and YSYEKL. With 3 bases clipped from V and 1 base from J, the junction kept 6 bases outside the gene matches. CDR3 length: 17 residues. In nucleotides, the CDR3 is TGCGCCAGCAGCCATTTGGGTAGCGGGAGGAACACCGGGGAGCTGTTTTTT. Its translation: CASSHLGSGRNTGELFF.

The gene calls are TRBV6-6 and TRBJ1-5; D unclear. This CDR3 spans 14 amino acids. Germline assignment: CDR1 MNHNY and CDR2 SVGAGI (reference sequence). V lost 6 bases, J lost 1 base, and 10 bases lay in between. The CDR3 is CASRGADSNQPQHF. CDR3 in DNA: TGTGCCAGCAGGGGAGCAGACAGCAATCAGCCCCAGCATTTT.

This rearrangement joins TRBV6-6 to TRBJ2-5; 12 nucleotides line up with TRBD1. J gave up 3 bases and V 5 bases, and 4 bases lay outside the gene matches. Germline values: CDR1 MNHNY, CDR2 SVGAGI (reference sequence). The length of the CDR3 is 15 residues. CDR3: CASSHGTGGEETQYF. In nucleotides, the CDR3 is TGTGCCAGCAGTCATGGGACAGGGGGCGAAGAGACCCAGTACTTC.

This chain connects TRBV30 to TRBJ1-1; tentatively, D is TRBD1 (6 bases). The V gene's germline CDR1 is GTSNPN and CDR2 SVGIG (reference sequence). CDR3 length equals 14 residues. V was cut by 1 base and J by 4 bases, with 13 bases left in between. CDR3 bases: TGTGCCTGGAGTGCAGGGGCGGTTTTCACTGAAGCTTTCTTT. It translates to CAWSAGAVFTEAFF. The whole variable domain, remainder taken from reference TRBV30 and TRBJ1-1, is SQTIHQWPATLVQPVGSPLSLECTVEGTSNPNLYWYRQAAGRGLQLLFYSVGIGQISSEVPQNLSASRPQDRQFILSSKKLLLSDSGFYLCAWSAGAVFTEAFFGQGTRLTVV.

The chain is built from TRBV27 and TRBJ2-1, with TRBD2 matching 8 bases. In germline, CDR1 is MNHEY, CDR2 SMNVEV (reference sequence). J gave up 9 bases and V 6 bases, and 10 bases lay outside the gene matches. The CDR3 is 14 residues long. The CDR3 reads CASRPIGGGSEQFF. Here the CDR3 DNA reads TGTGCCAGCAGGCCTATCGGCGGGGGGAGTGAGCAGTTCTTC.

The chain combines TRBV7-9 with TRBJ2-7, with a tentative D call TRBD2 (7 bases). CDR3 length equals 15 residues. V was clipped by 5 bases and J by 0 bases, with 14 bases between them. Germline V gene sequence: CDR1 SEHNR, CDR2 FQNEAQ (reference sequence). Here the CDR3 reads CASSAPGGFSYEQYF. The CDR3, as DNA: TGTGCCAGCAGCGCGCCGGGGGGCTTCTCCTACGAGCAGTACTTC.

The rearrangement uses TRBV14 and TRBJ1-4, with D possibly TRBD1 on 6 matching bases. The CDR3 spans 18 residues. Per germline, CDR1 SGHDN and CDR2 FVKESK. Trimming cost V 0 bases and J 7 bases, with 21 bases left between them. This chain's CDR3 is CASSQDRGPERGFEKLFF. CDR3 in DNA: TGTGCCAGCAGCCAAGATCGGGGGCCAGAGAGAGGTTTTGAAAAACTGTTTTTT. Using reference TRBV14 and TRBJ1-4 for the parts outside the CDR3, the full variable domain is EAGVTQFPSHSVIEKGQTVTLRCDPISGHDNLYWYRRVMGKEIKFLLHFVKESKQDESGMPNNRFLAERTGGTYSTLKVQPAELEDSGVYFCASSQDRGPERGFEKLFFGSGTQLSVL.